Ten or more counts support the clone carrying this TCR beta chain. The antigen remains undetermined. The source of the sample is a study of regulatory T cells in long-lasting Graves disease. Regarding the study as a whole: Among samples with persistent disease, TRBV28, TRBJ1-2 and TRBJ2-5 were favored. Newly diagnosed Graves' patients exceeded persistent ones in TCR diversity.

Germline CDR1 MDHEN, CDR2 SYDVKM. V shed 4 bases, J shed 5 bases, and the junction held 3 bases outside the gene matches. This CDR3 region has 13 residues. Indicated time point: newly diagnosed GD, antithyroid drugs for less than 3 months. After RNA was extracted from PBMCs, the TCR library was made from it. Researchers made TCR beta libraries by using iRepertoire HTBI primers and running Arm-PCR on CDR3 regions. Each CDR3 protein gets one entry after TCRdb re-called the multiplex PCR reads with MiXCR. This repertoire shows about 240,000 distinct CDR3 sequences, 20% to 25% found once; its top ten account for about 14%.

This sample comprised peripheral blood mononuclear cells (PBMCs), obtained at new diagnosis, from a patient treated with antithyroid drugs. The receptor comes from a female donor with Graves disease. The chain joins TRBV28 to TRBJ1-2; 8 bases match TRBD1. The CDR3 loop is CASSYQGAYGYTF. CDR3 nucleotides: TGTGCCAGCAGTTACCAGGGGGCGTATGGCTACACCTTC.